The 24 T cell receptor beta chains below come from one sample, sequenced in a study of blood T cell repertoires in COVID-19. The method was immunoSEQ multiplex PCR; TCRdb's version includes in-frame clones alone and lacks a portion of them. The table has tens of thousands of clones, 80% to 90% seen once. The sample taken for sequencing was peripheral blood. The source of these receptors is a man aged 70-80 years with active or convalescent COVID-19.

The chain recombines TRBV5-1 with TRBJ1-6, with a possible D match to TRBD1 (5 bases). Germline V gives CDR1 SGHRS, CDR2 YFSETQ. This CDR3 contains 14 residues. V lost 0 bases to trimming and J lost 6 bases, with 7 bases between them. The CDR3 nucleotides are TGCGCCAGCAGCTTGGGCGGGACTAATTCACCCCTCCACTTT. This encodes CASSLGGTNSPLHF.

V usage is TRBV29-1 and J usage is TRBJ2-2; maybe TRBD1 (5 bases). Germline-derived CDR1 and CDR2 are SQVTM and ANQGSEA. Trimming left V 4 bases short and J 4 bases short, with 10 bases between. The CDR3 has 13 residues. CDR3 nucleotides: TGCAGCGTTGTCCCAGACAGCACCGGGGAGCTGTTTTTT. Its protein is CSVVPDSTGELFF.

The rearrangement joins TRBV7-2 to TRBJ2-3, with 10 positions matching TRBD1. This CDR3 has 15 amino acids. V gave up 4 bases and J gave up 2 bases; unmatched junction bases: 3. The germline gives CDR1 SGHTA, CDR2 FQGNSA. CDR3 in amino acids: CASSWTGGNTDTQYF. In nucleotides, the CDR3 is TGTGCCAGCAGCTGGACAGGGGGTAACACAGATACGCAGTATTTT. Supplemented by reference TRBV7-2 and TRBJ2-3, the full variable domain reads GAGVSQSPSNKVTEKGKDVELRCDPISGHTALYWYRQSLGQGLEFLIYFQGNSAPDKSGLPSDRFSAERTGGSVSTLTIQRTQQEDSAVYLCASSWTGGNTDTQYFGPGTRLTVL.

The genes are TRBV6-5 and TRBJ1-5; 9 bases are a match to TRBD1. This CDR3 region has 15 residues. Losses at the gene ends were 8 bases for V and 5 bases for J; bases not matched to a gene: 10. Germline loops: CDR1 MNHEY, CDR2 SVGAGI. CDR3 nucleotide sequence: TGTGCCAGCGGGGCCTACACAGGGGGCGATCAGCCCCAGCATTTT. It codes for CASGAYTGGDQPQHF.

The V gene is TRBV19, the J gene TRBJ1-1; D possibly corresponds to TRBD1 (6 bases). V dropped 6 bases and J dropped 6 bases, with 26 bases sitting between them. The length of the CDR3 is 17 residues. Germline V gives CDR1 LNHDA, CDR2 SQIVND (reference sequence). CDR3 region: CASRHKGTGTRIPEAFF. The CDR3 DNA is TGTGCCAGTAGACATAAAGGCACCGGGACAAGGATCCCTGAAGCTTTCTTT.

The chain recombines TRBV3-1 (or the pseudogene TRBV3-2) with TRBJ2-1; D remains unclear. CDR3 length equals 15 residues. Trimming removed 4 bases at V and 5 bases at J, with 15 bases between. In germline, CDR1 is LGHDT, CDR2 YNNKEL (reference sequence). The CDR3 reads CASSRPPNRDNEQFF. CDR3 sequence (DNA): TGTGCCAGCAGCCGTCCCCCTAACCGGGACAATGAGCAGTTCTTC.

This chain connects TRBV28 to TRBJ1-2; unclear D gene. V dropped 2 bases and J dropped 2 bases, with 6 bases sitting between them. The CDR3 sequence is 13 residues long. Germline V gives CDR1 MDHEN, CDR2 SYDVKM. The CDR3 loop is CASSLLGNYGYTF. In DNA, the CDR3 is TGTGCCAGCAGTTTACTAGGAAACTATGGCTACACCTTC.

This chain uses TRBV15 with TRBJ1-6; 10 bases fit TRBD1. V was pared by 3 bases and J by 3 bases, with 5 bases of the junction left unmatched. This CDR3 is 17 amino acids long. Germline V gene sequence: CDR1 LNHNV, CDR2 YYDKDF (reference sequence). Here the CDR3 reads CATSSAGTGVYNSPLHF. CDR3 DNA sequence: TGTGCCACCAGCAGCGCCGGGACAGGGGTCTATAATTCACCCCTCCACTTT.

This clone was counted only a few times. CDR3: CSVSSGHEQYF. The CDR3 coding sequence is TGCAGTGTTAGCTCTGGGCACGAGCAGTACTTC. The J gene is TRBJ2-7, the V gene TRBV20-1; no definite D call. The CDR3 extends over 11 amino acids. Trimming removed 7 bases from V and 5 bases from J, with 12 bases in between. Germline V CDR1 and CDR2: DFQATT, SNEGSKA (reference sequence).

This clone was recorded a few times. The chain is built from TRBV6-5 and TRBJ1-2; 8 bases match TRBD1. V lost 4 bases, J lost 2 bases, and 0 bases stayed unmatched. Germline CDR1 MNHEY, CDR2 SVGAGI. The CDR3 has 13 amino acids. The CDR3 bases are TGTGCCAGCAGTTGGACAGGGAACTATGGCTACACCTTC. Translation gives CASSWTGNYGYTF.

The genes are TRBV27 and TRBJ2-7; 8 nucleotides line up with TRBD2. V shed 3 bases and J 2 bases; nucleotides not matched to a gene: 6. The germline gives CDR1 MNHEY, CDR2 SMNVEV (reference sequence). This CDR3 spans 15 amino acids. The CDR3 protein is CASSLASGGPYEQYF. In DNA form, the CDR3 reads TGTGCCAGCAGTTTGGCAAGCGGGGGTCCCTACGAGCAGTACTTC.

This clone came up once. The chain joins TRBV7-2 to TRBJ2-3; 9 nucleotides line up with TRBD2. This CDR3 comprises 13 residues. V shed 4 bases and J 10 bases; nucleotides not matched to a gene: 6. The germline V gene has CDR1 SGHTA and CDR2 FQGNSA. The DNA for the CDR3 is TGTGCCAGCAGCTCCGGGACTAGCTCTCCGCAGTATTTT. Protein product: CASSSGTSSPQYF.

The gene calls are TRBV3-1 (or the pseudogene TRBV3-2) and TRBJ1-2; D is ambiguous. Per germline, CDR1 LGHDT and CDR2 YNNKEL (reference sequence). Trimming removed 1 base at V and 4 bases at J, with 13 bases between. The CDR3 totals 15 residues. CDR3 sequence reads: CASSQGNSLSYGYTF. In nucleotides, the CDR3 is TGTGCCAGCAGCCAAGGGAACAGTCTCAGCTATGGCTACACCTTC.

The V call is TRBV28, the J call TRBJ1-2; tentatively, D is TRBD1 (6 bases). V lost 10 bases, J lost 5 bases, and 14 bases lay in between. The CDR3 contains 12 residues. Germline CDR1 reads MDHEN; CDR2 reads SYDVKM. As DNA, the CDR3 is TGTGCCACCCGCCGGACAGCATATGGCTACACCTTC. Its translation: CATRRTAYGYTF.

The CDR3, as DNA: TGCGCCAGCAGCCAGACAGGGCAAACTAATGAAAAACTGTTTTTT. The encoded protein is CASSQTGQTNEKLFF. V is TRBV4-3 and J is TRBJ1-4, with 7 bases identical to TRBD1. The CDR3 contains 15 residues. Germline V gene sequence: CDR1 LGHNA, CDR2 YSLEER. The V and J ends lost 3 bases and 1 base, in that order; junction bases with no gene match: 2.

The V gene is TRBV24-1, the J gene TRBJ1-2; possible D gene TRBD1, 5 bases. Trimming left V 4 bases short and J 4 bases short, with 18 bases between. Germline loops: CDR1 KGHDR, CDR2 SFDVKD. The CDR3 consists of 16 residues. CDR3 region: CATSDVGTPDSYGYTF. CDR3 nucleotides: TGTGCCACCAGTGACGTCGGGACTCCTGACAGCTATGGCTACACCTTC.

V is TRBV21-1 and J is TRBJ1-1; no check of the table's D call, TRBD1, against the DNA was made. TRBV21-1 is termed a pseudogene. The CDR3 spans 18 residues. CDR3 sequence (DNA): TGTGCCAGCAGCAAAGGATCCAGGGGACCTCATATGAACACTGAAGCTTTCTTT. Protein product: CASSKGSRGPHMNTEAFF.

J is TRBJ2-6 and V is TRBV5-4, with TRBD2 identical over 12 bases. The J segment lost 4 bases and the V segment lost 1 base, leaving 3 bases of the junction unmatched. Germline CDR1 is SGHNT and CDR2 is YYREEE (reference sequence). This CDR3 has 17 residues. The CDR3 nucleotides read TGTGCCAGCAGCTTGCCTAGCGGGAGGGCGGGGGCCAACGTCCTGACTTTC. Translation: CASSLPSGRAGANVLTF.

This clone occurred once. J is TRBJ1-5 and V is TRBV21-1. TRBV21-1 has pseudogene status. CDR3 length equals 16 residues. The CDR3 DNA reads TGTGCCAGCAGCAAAGAGCTGGGGGGGAGCAATCAGCCCCAGCATTTT. This gives the protein CASSKELGGSNQPQHF.

The V gene is TRBV28, the J gene TRBJ1-1; TRBD1 is a possible D gene (6 bases). Trimming stripped 7 bases from V and 0 bases from J, with 12 bases between. Germline CDR1 MDHEN, CDR2 SYDVKM. The CDR3 consists of 14 residues. The CDR3 DNA follows: TGTGCCAGCACCCACAGGGACGTGAACACTGAAGCTTTCTTT. Translating gives CASTHRDVNTEAFF.

This chain connects TRBV6-5 to TRBJ2-1, with TRBD2 matching 7 bases. The CDR3 runs to 15 residues. Germline CDR1 reads MNHEY; CDR2 reads SVGAGI. J was trimmed by 12 bases and V by 1 base; bases with no gene match: 12. CDR3 amino acids: CASSYLGSSGARQFF. DNA of the CDR3: TGTGCCAGCAGTTACTTAGGCTCTAGCGGAGCTCGGCAGTTCTTC.

The chain joins TRBV20-1 to TRBJ2-1, with D hard to call. The V gene lost 7 bases and the J gene lost 10 bases, with 14 bases spanning the gap. Germline V gene lookup returns CDR1 DFQATT and CDR2 SNEGSKA (reference sequence). There are 11 residues in the CDR3. The CDR3 region is CSGAFLLEQFF. CDR3 DNA sequence: TGCAGTGGGGCCTTTCTCTTAGAGCAGTTCTTC.

V and J are TRBV6-2 or TRBV6-3 and TRBJ2-3; TRBD2 agrees at 8 bases. Germline loops: CDR1 MNHEY, CDR2 SVGEGT. Unmatched junction bases numbered 7, after V lost 6 bases and J lost 5 bases. This CDR3 has 14 residues. This chain's CDR3 is CASSKRERGDTQYF. DNA of the CDR3: TGTGCCAGCAGCAAGCGGGAGCGTGGAGATACGCAGTATTTT.

This clone was observed once. This chain joins TRBV19 and TRBJ1-5, with D possibly being TRBD1 (5 bases). Germline V gene sequence: CDR1 LNHDA, CDR2 SQIVND (reference sequence). The germline V and J ends were trimmed by 4 bases and 1 base, with 17 bases remaining between them. CDR3 length: 17 residues. CDR3: CASSTPRGGGSNQPQHF. In nucleotides, the CDR3 is TGTGCCAGTAGTACCCCGCGGGGGGGTGGAAGCAATCAGCCCCAGCATTTT.